These T cell receptor beta chains were read from a single sample in a study of CXCR3-negative and CXCR3-positive naive CD8 T cells. From the 5' RACE reads, TCRdb lists one entry per CDR3 protein and no DNA. This repertoire includes about 120,000 distinct CDR3 sequences. Sequenced: naive CXCR3- CD8+ T cells from blood. Receptors originate from a human donor in good health. Some clones in this sample may be carry-over from other donors' samples. Each CDR3 is given with its conserved first and last residue.

v_call: TRBV20-1
j_call: TRBJ2-7
cdr3_aa: CSAEWRVRRYEQYF

v_call: TRBV6-2/TRBV6-3
j_call: TRBJ2-3
cdr3_aa: CASSYSTSTDTQYF

v_call: TRBV6-2/TRBV6-3
j_call: TRBJ2-3
cdr3_aa: CASSDRGRTDTQYF

v_call: TRBV21-1
j_call: TRBJ1-5
cdr3_aa: CAPCRGWRNQPQHF

v_call: TRBV27
j_call: TRBJ2-1
cdr3_aa: CASSIKGGSYNEQFF

v_call: TRBV15
j_call: TRBJ1-5
cdr3_aa: CATGGLSNQPQHF

v_call: TRBV9
j_call: TRBJ1-4
cdr3_aa: CASPGFTNEKLFF

v_call: TRBV12-5
j_call: TRBJ2-7
cdr3_aa: CASGSFAGGYYEQYF

v_call: TRBV28
j_call: TRBJ2-1
cdr3_aa: CASRVAGGINEQFF

v_call: TRBV7-7
j_call: TRBJ2-7
cdr3_aa: CASSLGTGESYEQYF

v_call: TRBV3-1
j_call: TRBJ2-2
cdr3_aa: CASSQGLAGAGTGELFF

v_call: TRBV12-3/TRBV12-4
j_call: TRBJ2-2
cdr3_aa: CASSFGTGGTGELFF

v_call: TRBV6-6
j_call: TRBJ1-5
cdr3_aa: CASSYTLGNQPQHF

v_call: TRBV29-1
j_call: TRBJ2-2
cdr3_aa: CSVERGSGELFF

v_call: TRBV2
j_call: TRBJ2-1
cdr3_aa: CASSPRSGLTEQFF

v_call: TRBV19
j_call: TRBJ1-5
cdr3_aa: CASSISSSANQPQHF

v_call: TRBV29-1
j_call: TRBJ1-2
cdr3_aa: CSATQGVFPNYGYTF

v_call: TRBV3-1
j_call: TRBJ2-2
cdr3_aa: CASSQGQGVFTGELFF

v_call: TRBV10-2
j_call: TRBJ2-5
cdr3_aa: CASSETLARGEETQYF

v_call: TRBV7-9
j_call: TRBJ2-2
cdr3_aa: CASSPGSGELFF

v_call: TRBV4-1
j_call: TRBJ2-6
cdr3_aa: CASSQDRDFLVGANVLTF

v_call: TRBV4-3
j_call: TRBJ2-7
cdr3_aa: CASSQETGGPSYEQYF

v_call: TRBV12-3/TRBV12-4
j_call: TRBJ2-7
cdr3_aa: CASSFGPPYEQYF

v_call: TRBV5-5
j_call: TRBJ2-7
cdr3_aa: CASSFSFGSTYEQYF

v_call: TRBV18
j_call: TRBJ2-1
cdr3_aa: CASSPASRRESYNEQFF

v_call: TRBV29-1
j_call: TRBJ2-7
cdr3_aa: CSVEGLAEYEQYF

v_call: TRBV18
j_call: TRBJ2-1
cdr3_aa: CASSSGTSGFYNEQFF

v_call: TRBV6-5
j_call: TRBJ2-5
cdr3_aa: CASSYALVAVSCPQYF

v_call: TRBV9
j_call: TRBJ2-7
cdr3_aa: CASSVEGTATYEQYF

v_call: TRBV18
j_call: TRBJ2-7
cdr3_aa: CASSPPESPTYEQYF

v_call: TRBV12-3/TRBV12-4
j_call: TRBJ1-3
cdr3_aa: CASSLSAAGETSGNTIYF